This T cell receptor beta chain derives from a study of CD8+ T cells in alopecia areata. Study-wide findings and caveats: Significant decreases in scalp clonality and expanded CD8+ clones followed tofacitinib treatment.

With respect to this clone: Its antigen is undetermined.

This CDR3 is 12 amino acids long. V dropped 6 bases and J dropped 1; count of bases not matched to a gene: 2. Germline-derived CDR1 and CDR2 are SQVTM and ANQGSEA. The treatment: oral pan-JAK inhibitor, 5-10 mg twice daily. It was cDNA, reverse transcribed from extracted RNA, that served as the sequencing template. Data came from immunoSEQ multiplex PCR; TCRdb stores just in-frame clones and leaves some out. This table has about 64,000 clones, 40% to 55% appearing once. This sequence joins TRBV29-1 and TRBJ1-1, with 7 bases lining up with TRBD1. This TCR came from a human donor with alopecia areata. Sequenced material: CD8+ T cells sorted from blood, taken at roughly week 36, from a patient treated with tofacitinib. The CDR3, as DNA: TGCAGCGTGGGACAGCCGAACACTGAAGCTTTCTTT. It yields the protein CSVGQPNTEAFF. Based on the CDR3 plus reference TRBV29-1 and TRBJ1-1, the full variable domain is SAVISQKPSRDICQRGTSLTIQCQVDSQVTMMFWYRQQPGQSLTLIATANQGSEATYESGFVIDKFPISRPNLTFSTLTVSNMSPEDSSIYLCSVGQPNTEAFFGQGTRLTVV.